This TCR beta chain is from a study of blood T cell repertoires in COVID-19 (dated by TCRdb to the early 2020s). Notes on the research overall: Collaborator samples came from the United States, Italy and Spain and covered acute and convalescent phases of COVID-19. The prospective study material was composed of cDNA or gDNA derived from T cells, B-cell-depleted T cells, or PBMCs. Deeply sampled blood TCRbeta repertoires from subjects exposed to, actively infected with, or recovered from COVID-19 were included in the dataset. A freely available public database, intended as a resource for researchers studying the immune response to SARS-CoV-2, is where the repertoires were released. The samples were drawn from two sources: the first 160 participants of the ongoing ImmuneRACE study, and 1,000 to 1,500 subjects contributed by 6 global collaborators. A de-identified subject ID, COVID-19 status, age in years and sex were almost always included in the sample metadata. Where HLA class I and class II types were available, the types were taken from metadata supplied by the sample provider, not from assay-based typing. What the authors observed across the whole study: The amount of clinical and demographic metadata varied by source and participant and was provided uncurated.

As encoded in the germline V gene, CDR1 is SGHVS while CDR2 is FQNEAQ. Trimmed from V: 2 bases; trimmed from J: 0 bases; junction bases lacking a gene match: 0. The cysteine opens and the phenylalanine closes a CDR3 of 15 amino acids. Solely the CDR3 DNA is kept, with 45 bases framed from the first base. The immunoSEQ Assay, a bias-controlled multiplex PCR, was used to amplify TCRbeta CDR3 regions from genomic DNA. The paper's data handling went like this. Nucleated cell counts per sample were estimated from amplification of reference gene primers within the assay. Sequence reads were collapsed and filtered to measure the absolute abundance of every unique TCRbeta CDR3 rearrangement. Productive Simpson clonality was computed per sample as the square root of Simpson's diversity index over productive rearrangements. TCRdb took over this immuneACCESS table, retaining in-frame rearrangements with V and J assigned. Such tables are incomplete; in checked studies, under half of the missing clones stem from an unresolved V gene, and the remainder is unexplained. D and trimming come from the DNA, and the V and J calls and clone size come from that table. A total of under 250,000 clones appear in this sample, about nine tenths of them only once. Less than 7.5% of the sample is held by the ten biggest clonotypes.

Regarding this clone: The antigen it binds to is not known. No much larger clone is present one base from it, and per-base qualities are unavailable.

Another Seattle source contributed samples from volunteer blood donors who had recovered from COVID-19. Whole blood was collected in K2EDTA tubes by collaborating institutions according to the institutions' own protocols. For TCRbeta analysis, collaborators shipped samples in one of three forms: frozen whole blood, isolated PBMCs, or DNA extracted from either of those sample types. This receptor chain uses TRBV7-8 and TRBJ2-1; TRBD2 fits 8 bases in the junction. Sequenced: peripheral blood. The sequence came from a man aged 55 to 70 who had recovered from COVID-19. The CDR3 sequence is CASSLLAGSYNEQFF. DNA sequence: TGTGCCAGCAGCTTACTAGCGGGCTCCTACAATGAGCAGTTCTTC.